A single sample gave rise to the 13 T cell receptor beta chains below, sequenced in a study of shared clonotypes between healthy human individuals. The method was immunoSEQ multiplex PCR; TCRdb's version includes in-frame clones alone and lacks a portion of them. The data hold 1,100,000 or so clones, with approximately 80% observed a single time. The sequencing sample was made of memory CD4+ T cells from PBMCs. Documented subset: CD45RA-negative fraction. Receptor source: a man in his late teens or twenties in good health. Some clones in this sample may be carry-over from other donors' samples.

This chain joins TRBV7-6 and TRBJ1-4, with 10 bases lining up with TRBD1. Losses at the gene ends were 4 bases for V and 7 bases for J; bases not matched to a gene: 6. This CDR3 has 15 residues. Germline V lookup: CDR1 SGHVS, CDR2 FNYEAQ. The CDR3 is CASSWGQGFGEKLFF. The CDR3, as DNA: TGTGCCAGCAGCTGGGGACAGGGGTTTGGTGAAAAACTGTTTTTT.

The chain carries TRBV4-1 and TRBJ2-6; 7 bases align to TRBD1. From germline, CDR1 is MGHRA and CDR2 YSYEKL. This CDR3 contains 17 residues. Unmatched junction bases numbered 5, after V lost 2 bases and J lost 1 base. The CDR3 DNA is TGCGCCAGCAGCCAACAGGGGGTGGGTTCTGGGGCCAACGTCCTGACTTTC. This sequence encodes CASSQQGVGSGANVLTF.

The chain links TRBV6-1 to TRBJ2-7; unclear D gene. Germline lookup yields CDR1 MNHNS and CDR2 SASEGT. This CDR3 region has 12 residues. V was clipped by 8 bases and J by 1 base, with 9 bases between them. CDR3 sequence: CASGLRSYEQYF. The DNA of the CDR3 is TGTGCCAGCGGTCTACGGTCCTACGAGCAGTACTTC.

Concerning this clone: This specimen includes other DNA sequences encoding the same CDR3. The chain employs TRBV11-3 and TRBJ2-3, with D unresolved. This CDR3 region has 12 residues. Germline lookup yields CDR1 SGHNT and CDR2 YENEEA. The germline V and J ends were trimmed by 5 bases and 6 bases, with 9 bases remaining between them. CDR3 nucleotides: TGTGCCAGCAGCCTTGGGTCCGATACGCAGTATTTT. Translation: CASSLGSDTQYF.

This clone was observed a single time. The V and J genes are TRBV6-5 and TRBJ2-1; 7 bases are shared with TRBD1. Unmatched junction bases numbered 5, after V lost 6 bases and J lost 0 bases. There are 15 residues in the CDR3. Germline V gene lookup returns CDR1 MNHEY and CDR2 SVGAGI. This CDR3 is CASSGQVSSYNEQFF. CDR3 DNA: TGTGCCAGCAGCGGACAGGTGAGCTCCTACAATGAGCAGTTCTTC.

This chain connects TRBV6-1 to TRBJ2-3, with 8 nucleotides matching TRBD2. The CDR3 covers 14 residues. The V and J ends lost 7 bases and 4 bases, in that order; junction bases with no gene match: 7. CDR1 and CDR2 from the germline V gene are MNHNS and SASEGT. CDR3 protein: CASTVLAESDTQYF. CDR3 coding DNA: TGTGCCAGCACTGTACTAGCGGAGTCAGATACGCAGTATTTT.

The rearrangement uses TRBV7-9 and TRBJ2-6; D is perhaps TRBD1 (7 bases). Trimming left V 6 bases short and J 1 base short, with 22 bases between. CDR3 size: 19 residues. CDR1 SEHNR and CDR2 FQNEAQ come from the germline V gene (reference sequence). In nucleotides, the CDR3 is TGTGCCAGCAGACATGGGGGGACAGACAGACGATCTGGGGCCAACGTCCTGACTTTC. This codes for CASRHGGTDRRSGANVLTF.

This clone showed up just once. This chain uses TRBV5-4 with TRBJ2-7; TRBD2 is a possible D gene (5 bases). CDR1 is SGHNT, CDR2 YYREEE, per germline (reference sequence). V dropped 4 bases and J dropped 2 bases, with 16 bases sitting between them. The CDR3 runs to 15 residues. CDR3 residues: CASSPGGAVPYEQYF. The CDR3 coding sequence is TGTGCCAGCAGCCCTGGAGGAGCTGTTCCCTACGAGCAGTACTTC.

The rearrangement links TRBV19 to TRBJ2-5, with D unclear. Germline V gene sequence: CDR1 LNHDA, CDR2 SQIVND (reference sequence). The ends were cut back, 4 bases at V and 3 bases at J, with 12 bases in the middle. The CDR3 contains 14 residues. CDR3 amino acids: CASSTRILKETQYF. DNA of the CDR3: TGTGCCAGTAGTACTCGAATCTTAAAAGAGACCCAGTACTTC.

V is TRBV6-1 and J is TRBJ2-7; no definite D call. The CDR3 runs 11 residues. Trimming took off 3 bases at V and 7 bases at J, with 7 bases between the two ends. Germline CDR1 and CDR2: MNHNS and SASEGT. CDR3 sequence: CASSDFREQYF. CDR3 coding DNA: TGTGCCAGCAGTGATTTCAGGGAGCAGTACTTC.

V and J are TRBV28 and TRBJ1-2; 8 nucleotides line up with TRBD1. The V gene's germline CDR1 is MDHEN and CDR2 SYDVKM. The CDR3 length is 15 residues. J was trimmed by 8 bases and V by 4 bases; bases with no gene match: 12. Here the CDR3 DNA reads TGTGCCAGCAGTTCCCGGACAGGGAGGTTTTGGGGCTACACCTTC. This sequence encodes CASSSRTGRFWGYTF.

Notes on this clone: This sample includes further DNA sequences coding for the same CDR3. The genes are TRBV7-9 and TRBJ1-1; D is perhaps TRBD1 (5 bases). The germline V and J ends were trimmed by 0 bases and 6 bases, with 8 bases remaining between them. Germline assignment: CDR1 SEHNR and CDR2 FQNEAQ (reference sequence). The CDR3 is made up of 13 amino acids. The CDR3 DNA is TGTGCCAGCAGCTTAGCGGGGGGGTCTGAAGCTTTCTTT. It is translated as CASSLAGGSEAFF.

CDR3 loop: CASSPHPTWGSIYF. CDR3 in DNA: TGTGCCAGCAGTCCCCACCCCACTTGGGGCTCCATATATTTT. The chain joins TRBV28 to TRBJ1-3; perhaps TRBD1 as D (5 bases). CDR3 size: 14 residues. The ends were cut back, 5 bases at V and 11 bases at J, with 19 bases in the middle. Germline CDR1 reads MDHEN; CDR2 reads SYDVKM.